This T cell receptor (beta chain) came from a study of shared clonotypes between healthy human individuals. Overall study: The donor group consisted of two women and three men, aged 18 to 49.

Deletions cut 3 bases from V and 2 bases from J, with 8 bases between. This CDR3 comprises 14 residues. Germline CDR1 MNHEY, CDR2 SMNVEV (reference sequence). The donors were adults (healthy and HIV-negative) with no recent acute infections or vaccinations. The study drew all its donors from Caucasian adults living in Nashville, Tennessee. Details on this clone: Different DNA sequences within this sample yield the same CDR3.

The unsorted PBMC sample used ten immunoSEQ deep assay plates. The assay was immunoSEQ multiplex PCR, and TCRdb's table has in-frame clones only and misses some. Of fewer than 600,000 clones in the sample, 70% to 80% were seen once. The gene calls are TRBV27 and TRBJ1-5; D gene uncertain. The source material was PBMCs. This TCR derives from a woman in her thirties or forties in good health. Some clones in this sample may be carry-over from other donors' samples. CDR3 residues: CASSLWGRNQPQHF. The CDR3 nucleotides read TGTGCCAGCAGTTTGTGGGGTCGCAATCAGCCCCAGCATTTT.